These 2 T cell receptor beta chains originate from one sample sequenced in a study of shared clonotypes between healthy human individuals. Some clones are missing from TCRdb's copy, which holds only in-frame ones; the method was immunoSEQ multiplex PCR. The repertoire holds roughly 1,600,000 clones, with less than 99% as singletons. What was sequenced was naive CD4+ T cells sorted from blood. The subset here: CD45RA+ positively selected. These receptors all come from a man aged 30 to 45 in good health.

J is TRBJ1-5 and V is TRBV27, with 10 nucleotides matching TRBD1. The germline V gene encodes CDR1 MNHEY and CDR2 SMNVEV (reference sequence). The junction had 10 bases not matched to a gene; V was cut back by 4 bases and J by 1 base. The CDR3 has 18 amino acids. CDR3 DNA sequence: TGTGCCAGCAGTTCCTCCGGGACAGGGGCTAGAAGCAATCAGCCCCAGCATTTT. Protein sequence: CASSSSGTGARSNQPQHF.

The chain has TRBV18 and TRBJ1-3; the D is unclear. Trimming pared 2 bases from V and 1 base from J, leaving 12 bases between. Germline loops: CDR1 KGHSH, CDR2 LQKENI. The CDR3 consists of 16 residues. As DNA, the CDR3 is TGTGCCAGCTCACCAGGCAGGTTCAGGTCTGGAAACACCATATATTTT. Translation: CASSPGRFRSGNTIYF.